The rows below give T cell receptor beta chains drawn from one sample of a study of tumor-infiltrating lymphocytes in primary liver carcinoma. TCRdb re-analysed the multiplex PCR reads in MiXCR, keeping a single row per CDR3 protein. Altogether around 170,000 distinct CDR3 sequences are present, over 45% being singletons, with the ten largest covering less than 75%. The sequenced material came from peripheral blood. These receptors all come from a man aged 40-49 years with primary liver carcinoma and hepatitis B virus infection. Both conserved end residues are part of each CDR3. Each record gives: V gene, clone size, D gene, J gene, CDR3 protein. D genes are given only for firm matches. Where a row states a size, it is once, few, many or the class of an expanded clone; other rows omit it.

TRBV7-9,.,TRBD2,TRBJ2-1,CASSSWTSGTSYNEQFF
TRBV11-2,many,.,TRBJ2-7,CASQSQGYEQYF
TRBV12-3/TRBV12-4,.,.,TRBJ2-1,CASTTPGCGPYNEQFF
TRBV11-2,many,.,TRBJ1-2,CASSLDSSTGLDYGYTF
TRBV11-3,many,TRBD1,TRBJ2-3,CASSPGTGITDTQYF
TRBV4-1,once,TRBD1,TRBJ1-3,CAISQARTGGNTIYF
TRBV11-2,.,.,TRBJ2-1,CASSQASLYNEQFF
TRBV12-3/TRBV12-4,.,.,TRBJ2-5,CASSTFRRETQYF
TRBV6-6,.,.,TRBJ1-4,CASKSGVGNEKLFF
TRBV6-1,.,.,TRBJ1-5,CASTRTAEQPQHF
TRBV29-1,many,.,TRBJ2-7,CSVTDRATYEQYF
TRBV14,few,.,TRBJ2-7,CASGRAYEQYF
TRBV11-2,.,.,TRBJ2-3,CASSAIAEAMQYF
TRBV4-1,few,TRBD2,TRBJ2-7,CASSQASGSNEQYF
TRBV5-8,.,.,TRBJ1-5,CASSLLRDPNQPQHF
TRBV4-1,.,TRBD2,TRBJ2-1,CASSQDQSLADDNEQFF
TRBV29-1,few,.,TRBJ2-5,CSVAGGGSWETQYF
TRBV11-1,once,.,TRBJ2-7,CASIPDSSYEQYF
TRBV4-1,.,.,TRBJ2-7,CASSQDMAGNSYEQYF
TRBV11-2,many,.,TRBJ2-2,CASSYGQSTGELFF
TRBV2,once,.,TRBJ1-1,CASSVGPDTEAFF
TRBV11-2,.,TRBD1,TRBJ1-2,CASSLGTGMGYTF
TRBV28,few,TRBD1,TRBJ2-4,CASSSGQGGIQYF
TRBV24-1,.,.,TRBJ2-1,CATSDPGLPYNEQFF
TRBV11-3,many,.,TRBJ2-2,CASSLQGLDGELFF
TRBV11-2,.,TRBD2,TRBJ2-1,CASRTRTSGNSYNEQFF
TRBV28,.,.,TRBJ1-4,CASSSPGGHTNEKLFF
TRBV5-1,.,.,TRBJ2-2,CASSLATLGDTGELFF
TRBV28,few,.,TRBJ1-2,CASSLPPHYGYTF
TRBV29-1,many,.,TRBJ2-5,CSVERSGGETQYF
TRBV29-1,.,.,TRBJ2-1,CSVAQGFGSNEQFF
TRBV6-1,.,.,TRBJ2-2,CASTTTLTTGELFF
TRBV18,.,.,TRBJ1-5,CASSQPPGQGSNQPQHF
TRBV4-1,.,.,TRBJ2-7,CASSQVSAAFSYEQYF
TRBV30,.,.,TRBJ2-3,CAWSKIGTSTDTQYF
TRBV29-1,.,.,TRBJ1-2,CSVGLDKAHAF
TRBV6-5,.,.,TRBJ2-4,CTSVGAAGAKNIQYF